A single sample gave rise to the 24 T cell receptor beta chains below, sequenced in a study of cytomegalovirus exposure and HLA in healthy donors. Vbeta (60) and Jbeta (13) primers were used in the PCR. This table comes from immunoSEQ multiplex PCR, and its TCRdb copy is limited to in-frame clones, with some not included. The profile covers 100,000 to 150,000 clones, with roughly 76% appearing a single time and 15% to 20% taken by the ten largest. Sequences were obtained from PBMCs. Receptors were obtained from a man aged 50-59 years in good health and CMV-seropositive.

This clone showed up just a few times. The chain couples TRBV5-1 to TRBJ2-1, with D perhaps TRBD1 (6 bases). Germline V gene sequence: CDR1 SGHRS, CDR2 YFSETQ. The CDR3 contains 14 residues. Trimming took off 1 base at V and 5 bases at J, with 10 bases between the two ends. The CDR3 DNA reads TGCGCCAGCAGCTTGCCACGACAGGACAATGAGCAGTTCTTC. Encoded protein: CASSLPRQDNEQFF.

This clone has just one count. The genes are TRBV6-5 and TRBJ1-1; D is unclear. This CDR3 is built from 15 residues. In germline, CDR1 is MNHEY, CDR2 SVGAGI. Trimming removed 0 bases at V and 0 bases at J, with 8 bases between. In DNA, the CDR3 is TGTGCCAGCAGTTACTCTGAGGGTATGAACACTGAAGCTTTCTTT. Encoded protein: CASSYSEGMNTEAFF.

This clone was recorded a few times. The DNA of the CDR3 is TGTGCCAGCAGCTTAGGTAGCGGGAGCTCCTACAATGAGCAGTTCTTC. Its translation: CASSLGSGSSYNEQFF. The chain combines TRBV7-6 with TRBJ2-1; 9 nucleotides agree with TRBD2. V lost 1 base to trimming and J lost 0 bases; unmatched junction nucleotides: 1. Germline V gene data show CDR1 as SGHVS and CDR2 as FNYEAQ. The CDR3 loop spans 16 amino acids.

The chain uses TRBV13 and TRBJ2-1; 10 positions agree with TRBD2. The CDR3 is made up of 15 amino acids. The trim removed 5 bases at V and 6 bases at J, leaving 7 bases unmatched. Looked up from germline, CDR1 is PRHDT and CDR2 is FYEKMQ (reference sequence). CDR3 loop: CASSDLAGVGNEQFF. The DNA of the CDR3 is TGTGCCAGCAGCGATCTAGCGGGAGTCGGCAATGAGCAGTTCTTC. The variable domain in full, completed from reference TRBV13 and TRBJ2-1, reads AAGVIQSPRHLIKEKRETATLKCYPIPRHDTVYWYQQGPGQDPQFLISFYEKMQSDKGSIPDRFSAQQFSDYHSELNMSSLELGDSALYFCASSDLAGVGNEQFFGPGTRLTVL.

The chain joins TRBV25-1 to TRBJ1-2; D unresolved. Trimming removed 2 bases from V and 8 bases from J, with 9 bases in between. This CDR3 region has 12 residues. Germline V CDR1 and CDR2: MGHDK, SYGVNS. The CDR3 loop is CASSETAGGYTF. The CDR3, as DNA: TGTGCCAGCAGTGAAACAGCTGGCGGCTACACCTTC.

The chain recombines TRBV7-6 with TRBJ2-3; TRBD1 agrees at 7 bases. Germline-derived CDR1 and CDR2 are SGHVS and FNYEAQ. Germline trimming cut 3 bases from V and 1 base from J; bases unmatched to any gene: 1. The CDR3 spans 14 residues. The CDR3: CASSFTGGTDTQYF. CDR3 DNA: TGTGCCAGCAGCTTTACAGGGGGCACAGATACGCAGTATTTT.

The chain couples TRBV29-1 to TRBJ2-7; 9 bases line up with TRBD1. Trimming removed 7 bases from V and 5 bases from J; junction bases left unmatched: 15. Germline V gene data show CDR1 as SQVTM and CDR2 as ANQGSEA. CDR3 length: 15 residues. In DNA, the CDR3 is TGCAGCGGGCGGGTAAGGACAGGGGCTTTGGACGAGCAGTACTTC. Amino acids: CSGRVRTGALDEQYF.

The chain links TRBV6-5 to TRBJ2-7; TRBD2 aligns across 7 bases. This CDR3 contains 15 residues. Germline V gene sequence: CDR1 MNHEY, CDR2 SVGAGI. V lost 3 bases and J lost 5; bases outside the gene matches: 10. The CDR3 DNA sequence: TGTGCCAGCAGTTATGAGCGGGGAAGGGCCCACGAGCAGTACTTC. Translation: CASSYERGRAHEQYF.

The chain joins TRBV4-1 to TRBJ1-1; TRBD1 matches at 8 bases. Germline V gene sequence: CDR1 MGHRA, CDR2 YSYEKL. The V segment lost 3 bases and the J segment 6 bases; nucleotides outside the gene matches: 15. The CDR3 consists of 17 residues. The CDR3 here is CASSQKAPDRAVAEAFF. Here the CDR3 DNA reads TGCGCCAGCAGCCAGAAAGCCCCGGACAGGGCGGTGGCTGAAGCTTTCTTT.

This clone showed up just a few times. The chain is built from TRBV10-3 and TRBJ2-3; D is unclear. Per the germline V gene, CDR1 is ENHRY and CDR2 is SYGVKD. This CDR3 is built from 11 residues. Trimming took 6 bases from V and 3 from J, leaving 4 bases between them. The CDR3 region has the DNA TGTGCCATCAGCGCGACAGATACGCAGTATTTT. The encoded protein is CAISATDTQYF.

This chain joins TRBV27 and TRBJ2-1, with TRBD2 identical over 7 bases. J was trimmed by 7 bases and V by 3 bases; bases with no gene match: 6. This CDR3 region has 14 residues. CDR1 and CDR2 from the germline V gene are MNHEY and SMNVEV (reference sequence). CDR3 nucleotide sequence: TGTGCCAGCAGTTTCAGTCGGCGGGAGAATGAGCAGTTCTTC. It codes for CASSFSRRENEQFF.

The V and J genes are TRBV28 and TRBJ2-7; D is unclear. Germline-derived CDR1 and CDR2 are MDHEN and SYDVKM. Trimming left V 1 base short and J 1 base short, with 5 bases between. The CDR3 is made up of 13 amino acids. The CDR3 loop reads CASSLSYSYEQYF. In DNA, the CDR3 is TGTGCCAGCAGTTTATCCTATTCCTACGAGCAGTACTTC.

The V gene is TRBV7-2, the J gene TRBJ2-5, with 9 bases aligning to TRBD2. The J segment lost 5 bases and the V segment lost 2 bases, leaving 6 bases of the junction unmatched. The CDR3 loop spans 15 amino acids. CDR1 and CDR2 from the germline V gene are SGHTA and FQGNSA. CDR3 coding DNA: TGTGCCAGCAGCTTACAGCGGGGGGCAATGGAGACCCAGTACTTC. It translates to CASSLQRGAMETQYF.

The chain joins TRBV10-2 to TRBJ2-5; 11 positions agree with TRBD2. The J call is doubtful: the DNA matches TRBJ2-7 better. CDR1 is WSHSY and CDR2 is SAAADI in the germline V gene. The CDR3 loop spans 15 amino acids. The CDR3 nucleotides read TGCGCCAGCAGTGTTACTAGCGGGAGTTCCTACGAGCAGTACTTC. Translated: CASSVTSGSSYEQYF.

This clone was counted a single time. The V call is TRBV6-1, the J call TRBJ2-3; 9 bases align to TRBD2. The trim removed 11 bases at V and 5 bases at J, leaving 8 bases unmatched. Germline V gene sequence: CDR1 MNHNS, CDR2 SASEGT. The CDR3 spans 13 residues. The CDR3 DNA sequence: TGTGCCCTTAGGCTAGCGGGAATAGATACGCAGTATTTT. Protein: CALRLAGIDTQYF.

V usage is TRBV29-1 and J usage is TRBJ2-7, with 12 bases aligning to TRBD1. Losses at the gene ends were 7 bases for V and 6 bases for J; bases not matched to a gene: 4. The germline V gene encodes CDR1 SQVTM and CDR2 ANQGSEA. The CDR3 totals 12 residues. CDR3 protein: CSARDRGREQYF. DNA for the CDR3: TGCAGCGCGAGGGACAGGGGGCGCGAGCAGTACTTC.

The chain employs TRBV5-6 and TRBJ2-7, with 13 bases that match TRBD2. This CDR3 contains 17 residues. After removal of 0 bases from V and 2 bases from J, the junction contained 5 bases not matched to a gene. Germline CDR1 is SGHDT and CDR2 is YYEEEE. The CDR3 loop is CASSLGTSGSYPYEQYF. The CDR3 DNA sequence: TGTGCCAGCAGCTTGGGGACTAGCGGGAGTTACCCCTACGAGCAGTACTTC.

This clone has only a few counts. V usage is TRBV5-4 and J usage is TRBJ2-7, with 11 bases identical to TRBD2. The V gene end was trimmed by 3 bases and the J gene end by 5 bases; junction bases not matched to a gene: 7. The germline V gene has CDR1 SGHNT and CDR2 YYREEE (reference sequence). The CDR3 runs 15 residues. The CDR3 region has the DNA TGTGCCAGCAGCTCGGCGACTAGCGGGAACCACGAGCAGTACTTC. Encoded protein: CASSSATSGNHEQYF. Full variable domain (missing parts from reference TRBV5-4 and TRBJ2-7): ETGVTQSPTHLIKTRGQQVTLRCSSQSGHNTVSWYQQALGQGPQFIFQYYREEENGRGNFPPRFSGLQFPNYSSELNVNALELDDSALYLCASSSATSGNHEQYFGPGTRLTVT.

The J gene is TRBJ2-7, the V gene TRBV5-1; a possible D gene is TRBD1 (5 bases). The germline V and J ends were trimmed by 3 bases and 3 bases, with 10 bases remaining between them. Germline V lookup: CDR1 SGHRS, CDR2 YFSETQ. The CDR3 loop spans 13 amino acids. The CDR3 loop is CASSSNQGYEQYF. Here the CDR3 DNA reads TGCGCCAGCAGCTCAAATCAGGGCTACGAGCAGTACTTC. Together with reference TRBV5-1 and TRBJ2-7, the CDR3 gives the full variable domain: KAGVTQTPRYLIKTRGQQVTLSCSPISGHRSVSWYQQTPGQGLQFLFEYFSETQRNKGNFPGRFSGRQFSNSRSEMNVSTLELGDSALYLCASSSNQGYEQYFGPGTRLTVT.

The chain carries TRBV5-4 and TRBJ2-5; 7 bases agree with TRBD2. The CDR3 contains 15 residues. Germline V gene data show CDR1 as SGHNT and CDR2 as YYREEE (reference sequence). Trimming cost V 5 bases and J 1 base; bases outside gene matches: 8. The CDR3 spells CASSFGGGTQETQYF. The CDR3 DNA reads as TGTGCCAGCAGTTTTGGGGGGGGGACCCAAGAGACCCAGTACTTC.

The count of this clone is one. The V gene is TRBV27, the J gene TRBJ2-1, with 7 bases matching TRBD2. The V gene's germline CDR1 is MNHEY and CDR2 SMNVEV (reference sequence). The junction had 5 bases not matched to a gene; V was cut back by 10 bases and J by 2 bases. The CDR3 has 13 residues. For the CDR3, the DNA is TGTGCCACCCGGGACTACACCTACAATGAGCAGTTCTTC. Translated, it gives CATRDYTYNEQFF.

The CDR3 loop is CAIKGHANYGYTF. In DNA, the CDR3 is TGTGCCATCAAAGGACACGCTAACTATGGCTACACCTTC. The gene calls are TRBV6-1 and TRBJ1-2; tentatively, D is TRBD1 (5 bases). CDR1 MNHNS and CDR2 SASEGT come from the germline V gene. V dropped 10 bases and J dropped 0 bases, with 12 bases sitting between them. CDR3 length equals 13 residues.

This rearrangement joins TRBV11-2 to TRBJ2-7, with D possibly matching TRBD1 (6 bases). Trimming removed 3 bases from V and 3 bases from J, with 15 bases in between. CDR3 length: 15 amino acids. From germline, CDR1 is SGHAT and CDR2 FQNNGV. The CDR3 protein is CASSFAAGASYEQYF. The CDR3 DNA is TGTGCCAGCAGCTTCGCGGCAGGGGCCAGCTACGAGCAGTACTTC.

The chain recombines TRBV19 with TRBJ2-1; D is unclear. In germline, CDR1 is LNHDA, CDR2 SQIVND (reference sequence). Trimming removed 1 base at V and 13 bases at J, with 14 bases between. CDR3 length: 13 residues. CDR3 residues: CASSIGRDDSQFF. The CDR3 nucleotides read TGTGCCAGTAGTATAGGGCGAGATGACTCTCAGTTCTTC. Using reference TRBV19 and TRBJ2-1 for the parts outside the CDR3, the full variable domain is DGGITQSPKYLFRKEGQNVTLSCEQNLNHDAMYWYRQDPGQGLRLIYYSQIVNDFQKGDIAEGYSVSREKKESFPLTVTSAQKNPTAFYLCASSIGRDDSQFFGPGTRLTVL.